Below, 7 T cell receptor beta chains from the same sample are listed, as sequenced in a study of regulatory T cells in long-lasting Graves disease. TCR beta libraries were built with iRepertoire HTBI primers and Arm-PCR of CDR3 regions. MiXCR, applied by TCRdb to the multiplex PCR reads, yields one record per CDR3 protein. The sample carries about 460,000 distinct CDR3 sequences, around a fifth recorded once. The time point denotes: persistent/refractory GD, antithyroid drugs over 5 years with positive TRAb. PBMCs were the source of the RNA used for TCR sequencing. This specimen consisted of peripheral blood mononuclear cells (PBMCs), obtained when the disease was refractory, from a patient treated with antithyroid drugs. The receptors were sampled from a female donor with Graves disease.

This sequence joins TRBV6-1 and TRBJ1-1, with 12 bases aligning to TRBD1. The CDR3 covers 19 residues. The germline gives CDR1 MNHNS, CDR2 SASEGT. Germline trimming cut 1 base from V and 6 bases from J; bases unmatched to any gene: 15. CDR3 in amino acids: CASSEDTTGTGGGLPEAFF. CDR3 coding DNA: TGTGCCAGCAGTGAAGACACTACCGGGACAGGGGGCGGCCTACCTGAAGCTTTCTTT.

The chain joins TRBV20-1 to TRBJ1-1; perhaps TRBD1 as D (5 bases). Germline CDR1 and CDR2: DFQATT and SNEGSKA (reference sequence). The ends were cut back, 6 bases at V and 3 bases at J, with 23 bases in the middle. The CDR3 sequence is 16 residues long. Here the CDR3 DNA reads TGCAGTGCCAAGAAGGGGCCATGGCTTCGGGACACTGAAGCTTTCTTT. Translated: CSAKKGPWLRDTEAFF.

V usage is TRBV5-1 and J usage is TRBJ2-3; D is unclear. CDR1 SGHRS and CDR2 YFSETQ come from the germline V gene. The V end was cut by 0 bases, the J end by 0 bases, with 8 bases between. The length of the CDR3 is 15 residues. Written as DNA, the CDR3 is TGCGCCAGCAGCTTGGCTGGCGGTAGCACAGATACGCAGTATTTT. This translates into CASSLAGGSTDTQYF. Variable domain in full (rest from reference TRBV5-1 and TRBJ2-3): KAGVTQTPRYLIKTRGQQVTLSCSPISGHRSVSWYQQTPGQGLQFLFEYFSETQRNKGNFPGRFSGRQFSNSRSEMNVSTLELGDSALYLCASSLAGGSTDTQYFGPGTRLTVL.

This clonotype was found a few times. The rearrangement uses TRBV10-3 and TRBJ2-5, with TRBD2 matching over 13 bases. The CDR3 has 15 residues. Trimming at V came to 2 bases and at J to 5 bases, leaving 2 bases not matched to a gene. Germline V gene data show CDR1 as ENHRY and CDR2 as SYGVKD. The CDR3 nucleotides are TGTGCCATCAGTGAGGGACTAGCGGGAGTCGAGACCCAGTACTTC. Amino acids: CAISEGLAGVETQYF.

This clonotype occurred many times. V and J are TRBV3-1 and TRBJ1-1; D is uncertain. Germline CDR1 and CDR2: LGHDT and YNNKEL (reference sequence). Between the trimmed V and J ends, which lost 3 bases and 3 bases, there was a span of 5 bases. The CDR3 contains 12 residues. Here the CDR3 reads CASSHGDTEAFF. In DNA, the CDR3 is TGTGCCAGCAGCCACGGAGACACTGAAGCTTTCTTT.

This clonotype appeared many times. This sequence joins TRBV27 and TRBJ2-7, with TRBD2 identical over 7 bases. The length of the CDR3 is 14 residues. V lost 3 bases and J lost 3; bases outside the gene matches: 5. Germline values: CDR1 MNHEY, CDR2 SMNVEV (reference sequence). CDR3 coding DNA: TGTGCCAGCAGTTTCGCTAGCGGACTCTACGAGCAGTACTTC. Its translation: CASSFASGLYEQYF.

This clonotype was detected ten times or more. The V gene is TRBV6-1, the J gene TRBJ1-2, with a tentative D call TRBD1 (5 bases). V lost 6 bases and J 4 bases, leaving 12 bases between the germline ends. The germline V gene has CDR1 MNHNS and CDR2 SASEGT. The CDR3 consists of 13 residues. The CDR3 is CASSSTDPYGYTF. The CDR3 DNA reads TGTGCCAGCAGCTCGACAGATCCCTATGGCTACACCTTC.